Given below is one T cell receptor beta chain in context. Its antigen has not been determined. No base qualities exist here, and no much larger clone lies one base off it. This specimen belongs to a study of blood T cells in healthy people across ages (dated by TCRdb to 2013 to 2016). In terms of the full investigation: In model experiments, template switching captured about one uniquely barcoded TCR beta cDNA molecule for every two T cells. Two additional independent replicas of 1 million unique cDNA reads from the same blood draw were analyzed for two donors (one aged 18 to 30 and one aged 80 or older). The donors were divided into four age groups: young (average roughly 15 years), middle-aged (approximately 42), aged (approximately 59) and long-lived (about 79). To avoid experimental bias, donors of different ages were randomly spread across the sequencing lanes. Using deep sequencing normalized with unique cDNA molecular identifiers, the study measured how TCR beta repertoire diversity changes with age.

The roughly 37 donors, aged roughly 6 to 95 years, were systemically healthy Caucasian individuals from Russia. Each donor gave about 11 milliliters of peripheral blood, drawn into EDTA-treated Vacutainer tubes. Ficoll-Paque density-gradient centrifugation was used to isolate PBMCs, with at least 6.5 million obtained per sample. Trizol reagent was used to extract total RNA from PBMCs, with at least 6 micrograms per sample. The percentages of naive CD45RAhigh/CD27high T cells were determined by flow cytometry on a PBMC aliquot from every donor. Overall study results and their limits: Conclusive comparison of naive and antigen-experienced compartments was prevented by the profiling of bulk unsorted PBMCs. There was a strong correlation between observed TCR beta diversity and the percentage of naive T cells measured by flow cytometry. Total diversity estimates from one million sequenced T cells were considered lower bounds and underestimates. As age increased, observed TCR beta diversity per million T cells dropped in a roughly linear way, and a significant reduction was already evident by age about 36. The CMV infection status of donors was not known, potentially confounding age-related changes in expanded clonotypes. Compared with the aged group, the long-lived group had more naive CD4+ T cells, fewer expanded clones and increased TCR diversity, a pattern suggesting age selection.

Receptors were amplified or captured by 5' RACE. Sequencing was carried out with an Illumina HiSeq 2500. A second PCR of about 6 to 12 cycles was run with a J-beta primer mix and a sample-barcoded 5' primer. A unique molecular identifier was introduced onto each TCR beta cDNA molecule by a template-switch 5' adaptor carrying 12 random nucleotides. Each sample yielded at least 3 million CDR3-containing paired-end reads. The Mint cDNA synthesis kit, primed by a TRBC-specific oligonucleotide, was used to synthesize first-strand cDNA from all RNA. All cDNA was treated with uracil-DNA glycosylase and then went through a first 18-cycle PCR with the universal primers M1SS and BC2_uni_R. The paper's data handling went like this. Each sample was normalized by randomly selecting 1 million high-quality reads, each carrying a distinct molecular identifier. Instead of being binned into consensus sequences, reads that shared molecular identifiers were thrown out. MiTCR, with a Q25 quality threshold and the strictest error-elimination algorithm, was used for CDR3 identification, clonotype clustering and error correction. A nonparametric unseen species model using Euler transformation provided a lower-bound estimate of total TCR beta diversity. In TCRdb, the public reads were trimmed at Q25 with fastp and aligned with MiXCR, with productive beta chains retained. All rows with the same CDR3 protein become a single entry with the most common DNA and genes. For this entry, the V and J calls and clone size follow TCRdb and not the study's own pipeline. This sample has hundreds of thousands of distinct CDR3 sequences in its table, and 40% to 50% of those were observed once. The ten biggest clones cover roughly 19% of the sample.

The CDR1 and CDR2 encoded by the germline V gene are SGDLS and YYNGEE. Taken from cysteine to phenylalanine, the CDR3 has 16 residues. The kept DNA is CDR3 alone, 48 bases in frame from the first base. Clipping removes 2 bases from V and 2 bases from J, with 6 as the unmatched junction base count. The chain is encoded by TRBV9 joined to TRBJ2-1, and TRBD2 matches 8 of the central bases. This TCR derives from a man aged 55-75 years in good health. Sample: blood. The CDR3 is CASSVLSGGTYNEQFF. The DNA sequence is TGTGCCAGCAGCGTCCTCTCGGGGGGGACCTACAATGAGCAGTTCTTC.